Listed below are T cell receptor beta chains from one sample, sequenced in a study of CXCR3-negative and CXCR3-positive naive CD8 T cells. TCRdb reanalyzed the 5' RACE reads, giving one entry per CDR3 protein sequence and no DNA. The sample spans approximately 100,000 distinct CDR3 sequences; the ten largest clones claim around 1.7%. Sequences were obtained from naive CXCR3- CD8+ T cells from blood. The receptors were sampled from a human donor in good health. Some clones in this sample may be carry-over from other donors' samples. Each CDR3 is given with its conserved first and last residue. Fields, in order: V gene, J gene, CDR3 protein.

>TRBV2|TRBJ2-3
CASAAGDADTQYF
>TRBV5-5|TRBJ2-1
CASSLVRGLTYNEQFF
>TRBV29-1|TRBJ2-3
CSFRLAGGPDTQYF
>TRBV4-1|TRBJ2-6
CASSQVGANVLTF
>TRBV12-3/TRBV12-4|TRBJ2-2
CASSLTSDVGELFF
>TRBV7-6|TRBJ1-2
CASSPSGGYYGYTF
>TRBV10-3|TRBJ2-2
CAISVGGELFF
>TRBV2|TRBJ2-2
CASSVLENTGELFF
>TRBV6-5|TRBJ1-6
CASRQGQYNSPLHF
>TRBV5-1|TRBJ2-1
CASSSASGVSWNEQFF
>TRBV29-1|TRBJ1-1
CSVEDPGATEAFF
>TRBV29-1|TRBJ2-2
CSVEIGTASNTGELFF
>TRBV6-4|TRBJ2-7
CASSYLSSISSYEQYF
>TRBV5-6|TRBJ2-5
CASSLFDRGETQYF
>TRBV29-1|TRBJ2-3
CSVTGTDGYTDTQYF
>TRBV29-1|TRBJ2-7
CSVRDRTYEQYF
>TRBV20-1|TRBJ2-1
CSASDRSSYNEQFF
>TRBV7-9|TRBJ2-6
CASSPARGNVLTF